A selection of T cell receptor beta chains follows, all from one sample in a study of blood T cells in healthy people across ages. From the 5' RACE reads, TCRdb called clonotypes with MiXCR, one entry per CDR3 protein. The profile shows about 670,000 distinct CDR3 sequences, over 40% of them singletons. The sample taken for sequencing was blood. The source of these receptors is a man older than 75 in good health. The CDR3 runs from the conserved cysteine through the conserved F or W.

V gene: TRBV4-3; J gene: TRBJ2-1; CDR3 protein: CASSQDAASGSYNEQFF
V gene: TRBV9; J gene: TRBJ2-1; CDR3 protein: CASSVDGGSYNEQFF
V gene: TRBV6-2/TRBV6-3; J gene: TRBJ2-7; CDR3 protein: CASSSGGLSDLEQYF
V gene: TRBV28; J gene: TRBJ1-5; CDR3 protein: CAGSNQPQHF
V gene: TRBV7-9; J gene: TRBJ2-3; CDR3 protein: CASSILAGDTDTQYF
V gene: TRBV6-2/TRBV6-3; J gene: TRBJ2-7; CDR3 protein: CASRGRTYEQYF
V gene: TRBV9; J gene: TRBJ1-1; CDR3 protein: CASSVEGGRTEAFF
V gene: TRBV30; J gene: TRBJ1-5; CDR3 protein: CAWRAQGRNQPQHF
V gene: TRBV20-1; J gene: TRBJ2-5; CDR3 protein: CSAGGWAAGALETQYF
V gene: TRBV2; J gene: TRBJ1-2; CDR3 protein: CASSVLRAGQLYGYTF
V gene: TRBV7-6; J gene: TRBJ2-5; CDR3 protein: CASSQGQSQETQYF
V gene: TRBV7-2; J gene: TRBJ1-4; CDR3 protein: CASSFPSTGNEKLFF
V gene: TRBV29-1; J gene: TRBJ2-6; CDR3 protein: CSVCVTSGANVLTF
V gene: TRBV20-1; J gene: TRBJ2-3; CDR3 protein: CSARKGARTDTQYF
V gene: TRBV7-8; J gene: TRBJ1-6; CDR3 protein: CASSLRQGKTPLHF
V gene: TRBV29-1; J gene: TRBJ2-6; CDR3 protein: CSVSGTGNSGANVLTF
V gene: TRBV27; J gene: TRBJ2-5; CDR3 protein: CASRWGGAGETQYF
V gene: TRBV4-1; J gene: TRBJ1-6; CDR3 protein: CASSLGESYNSPLHF
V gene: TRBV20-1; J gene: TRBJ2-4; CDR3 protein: CSAPPGQGNIQYF
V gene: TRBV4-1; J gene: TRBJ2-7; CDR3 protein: CASSQTPSGATYEQYF
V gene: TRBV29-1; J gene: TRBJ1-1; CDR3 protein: CSVPRLDTEAFF
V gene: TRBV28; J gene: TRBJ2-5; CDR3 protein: CASSFGPWFGGYF
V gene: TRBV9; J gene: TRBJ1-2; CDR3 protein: CASSSSGYGYTF
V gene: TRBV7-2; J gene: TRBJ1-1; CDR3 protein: CASSFRQGGTEAFF
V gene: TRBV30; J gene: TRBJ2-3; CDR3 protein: CAWSVAGADTQYF
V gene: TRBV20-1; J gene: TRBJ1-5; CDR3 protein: CSARDWAGSTNQPQHF
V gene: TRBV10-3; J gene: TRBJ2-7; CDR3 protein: CAISEKKTYGEQYF
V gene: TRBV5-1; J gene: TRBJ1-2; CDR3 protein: CASRSGVGYGYTF
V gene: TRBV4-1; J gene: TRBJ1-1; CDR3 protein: CASSQSTALNMNTEAFF
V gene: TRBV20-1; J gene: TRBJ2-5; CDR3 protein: CSARGAGTGIQETQYF
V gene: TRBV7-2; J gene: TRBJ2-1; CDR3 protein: CASSLKSSYEQFF
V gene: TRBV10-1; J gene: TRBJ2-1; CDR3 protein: CASSRVRTSGVNNEQFF
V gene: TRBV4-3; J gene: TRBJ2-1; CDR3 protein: CASSQLWGTASYNEQFF
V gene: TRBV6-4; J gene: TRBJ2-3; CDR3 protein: CASSDTKYDTQYF
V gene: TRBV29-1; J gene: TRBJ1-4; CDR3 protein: CSVTVSGGVGEKLFF
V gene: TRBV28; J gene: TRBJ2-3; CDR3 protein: CASSLAVDTQYF
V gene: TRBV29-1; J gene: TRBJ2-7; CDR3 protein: CSAIQGLGYEQYF
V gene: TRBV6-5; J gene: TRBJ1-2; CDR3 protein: CASSSAGTGRNYGYTF
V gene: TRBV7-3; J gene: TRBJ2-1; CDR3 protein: CASSTGTSGRVNEQFF
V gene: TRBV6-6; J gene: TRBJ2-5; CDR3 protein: CASSSVSAEETQYF
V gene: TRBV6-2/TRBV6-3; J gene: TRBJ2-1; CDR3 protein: CASSAGLAGFLGPPGEQFF
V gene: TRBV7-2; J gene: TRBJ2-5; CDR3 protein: CASSFRDSGETQYF
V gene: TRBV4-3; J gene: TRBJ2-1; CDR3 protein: CASSQDLPGIGNEQFF
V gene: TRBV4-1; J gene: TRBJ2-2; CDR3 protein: CASSQDRDSNTGELFF
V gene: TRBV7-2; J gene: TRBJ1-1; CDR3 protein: CASSTTGGVNTEAFF
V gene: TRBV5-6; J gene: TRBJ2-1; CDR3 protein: CASTRLGPGRNNEQFF